The clone carrying this T cell receptor (beta chain) was counted many times. This sample's time point: pre-sensitization, week 0. Treatment defined: therapeutic diphenylcyclopropenone sensitization with weekly scalp DPC. Deletions cut 4 bases from V and 4 bases from J, with 11 bases between. The CDR3 extends over 14 amino acids. CDR1 is MNHEY, CDR2 SVGEGT, per germline. The record originates from a study of human T cells and chemical hapten exposure. TCRdb re-called the RACE reads through MiXCR, storing one row per CDR3 protein. The repertoire holds more than 300,000 distinct CDR3 sequences, 5.5% seen once, with over 7% in the top ten.

The input for sequencing was whole blood, taken in connection with sensitization to the hapten diphenylcyclopropenone (DPC). The source is a woman aged 18-30 years with alopecia areata. Some clones in this sample may be carry-over from other donors' samples. The chain carries TRBV6-2 or TRBV6-3 and TRBJ2-1; possibly TRBD2 for D (6 bases). CDR3 DNA sequence: TGTGCCAGCAGTTGGGGGGAGTTATACAATGAGCAGTTCTTC. Translating gives CASSWGELYNEQFF.